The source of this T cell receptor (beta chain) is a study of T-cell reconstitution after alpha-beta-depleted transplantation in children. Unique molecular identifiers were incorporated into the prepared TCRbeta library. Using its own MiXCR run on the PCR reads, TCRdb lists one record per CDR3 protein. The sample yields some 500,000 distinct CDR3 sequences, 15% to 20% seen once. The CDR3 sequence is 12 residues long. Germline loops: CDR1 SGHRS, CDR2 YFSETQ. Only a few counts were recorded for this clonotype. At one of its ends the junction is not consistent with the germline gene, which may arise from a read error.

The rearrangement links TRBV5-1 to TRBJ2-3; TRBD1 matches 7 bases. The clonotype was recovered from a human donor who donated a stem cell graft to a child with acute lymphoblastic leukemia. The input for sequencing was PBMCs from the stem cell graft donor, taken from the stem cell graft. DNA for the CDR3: TGCGCCAGCAGCTTACACCGGGACAGCCTTTCTTTT. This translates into CASSLHRDSLSF.